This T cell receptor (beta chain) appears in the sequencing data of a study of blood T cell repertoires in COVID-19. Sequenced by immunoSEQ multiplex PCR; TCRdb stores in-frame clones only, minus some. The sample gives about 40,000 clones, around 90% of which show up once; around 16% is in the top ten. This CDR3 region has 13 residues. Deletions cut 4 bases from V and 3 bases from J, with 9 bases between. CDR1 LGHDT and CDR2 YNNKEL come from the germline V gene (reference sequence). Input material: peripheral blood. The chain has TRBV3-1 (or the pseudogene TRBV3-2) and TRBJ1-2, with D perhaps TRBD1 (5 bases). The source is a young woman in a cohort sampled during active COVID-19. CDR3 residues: CASSPQGHYGYTF. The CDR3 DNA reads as TGTGCCAGCAGCCCCCAGGGCCACTATGGCTACACCTTC.